What follows is one TCR beta chain and its context. Its antigen remains unidentified. The input lacks base qualities; no much larger clone sits a single base away. The sample originates from a study of shared clonotypes between healthy human individuals (TCRdb year 2020). Regarding the study in general: A few men and two women, aged 18 to 49 years, made up the cohort. For each donor, CD4 naive and CD4 memory were each given three plates, CD8 naive was given two plates, and CD8 memory was given one plate. To estimate repertoire size and how much clonotype sharing occurs between individuals, the study deeply sequenced the blood TCR repertoires of several healthy adults. Different laboratories and diverse techniques were used to prepare libraries and sequence TCR repertoires, to increase sequencing depth and limit assay-specific biases. Between about 0.85 and 9.5 billion PBMCs per donor were obtained by leukapheresis.

Healthy HIV-negative adults with no recently reported acute infections or vaccinations were included as donors. Every donor was a Caucasian adult living in Nashville, Tennessee, USA. CD4+ T cells were enriched by magnetic negative selection, after which naive cells were positively selected on CD45RA and the negative fraction was taken as the memory subset. After blood collection by leukapheresis, PBMCs were isolated using Ficoll-Histopaque density gradient centrifugation and then cryopreserved in the vapor phase of liquid nitrogen. Analytical flow cytometry was used to check the purity and quantity of every magnetically sorted T cell population. Each sorted fraction had its genomic DNA isolated and then quantified by UV absorbance on a Nanodrop 2000c. Results and caveats for the whole study, not just this receptor: Clonotypes shared by all four sorted-subset donors showed higher generation probabilities than non-shared clonotypes. Pairwise subsampling led to the expectation that sequencing depth would affect the degree of clonotype sharing among donors. Estimated clonotype richness was generally larger for naive than for memory subsets. Sampling was restricted to blood, and TCR repertoires in tissues likely differ from the TCR repertoires found in blood. Rarefaction of sorted-subset datasets indicated incomplete sequencing despite the large sequencing depth. The genetic and exposure-history diversity represented was limited by the small number of donors. Across several donors, around 5% of naive CD4, approximately 3.5% of naive CD8, roughly 2.3% of memory CD4, and about 0.44% of memory CD8 clonotypes were shared.

TCR CDR3 regions were amplified from genomic DNA by multiplex PCR using the deep immunoSEQ assay. For each cell subset, the extracted genomic DNA was distributed evenly across all wells of several immunoSEQ 96-well plates, and each plate served as one replicate. For sorted subsets, each replicate PCR was loaded with approximately 190 ng genomic DNA, equivalent to 30,000 to 35,000 T cell genomes. Purified libraries were measured with a Qubit 3.0 fluorometer, size-checked on a Bioanalyzer 2100, and measured again with the KAPA Library Quantification kit. Each immunoSEQ 96-well plate was sequenced on its own single-read 150-cycle Illumina NextSeq 550 flow cell. In the authors' own workflow: Because the immunoSEQ output included only junctional sequences and no quality scores, the filtering could not be the same as the filtering used for full-length reads. To assign V/J genes and CDR3, sequences were annotated against IMGT germline references using PyIR, a Python wrapper for IgBLAST v1.9. Reads with weak V/J assignments (E-value above 1e-6), missing CDR3, stop codons, out-of-frame junctions, or ambiguous translated residues were removed. V3J clonotypes were defined by identical inferred V gene, J gene, and CDR3 amino acid sequence. Percentage overlap between repertoires was calculated by dividing the number of shared unique clonotypes by the size of the smaller repertoire. Repertoire richness was assessed with RTK rarefaction, the Chao1 estimator, and Recon v2.1 estimates of unobserved clonotypes. Generation probabilities were computed with OLGA for all TCRbeta clonotypes obtained by the gDNA method from a handful of donors. TCRdb stores this immuneACCESS table with in-frame sequences only. Part of the clones is absent; in the studies checked, under half of the shortfall reflects unresolved V genes, and no reason is known for the rest. The V and J calls and clone size were taken over from that table, and D and trimming were inferred from the DNA. In this sample the table shows about 2 million clones, 95% of which occur a single time. The ten most abundant clones make up more than 0.1% of the sample.

The CDR3 runs 14 residues from the cysteine to the phenylalanine. This entry keeps only the CDR3 DNA: 42 bases, framed from base 1. Between the V and J ends, shortened by 3 bases and 8 bases respectively, the junction contains 19 bases. Sequences GTSNPN (CDR1) and SVGIG (CDR2) are obtained from the germline V gene (reference sequence). This clonotype was sampled from a man aged 18-30 years in good health. The chain is assembled from TRBV30 and TRBJ1-1, with the D gene not confidently named. The sample taken for sequencing was naive CD4+ T cells sorted from blood. Interpreted using the paper, the cell subset or site label stands for: CD45RA+ positively selected. The CDR3: CAWRTMKRIGEAFF. The sequenced DNA is TGTGCCTGGAGGACAATGAAGCGGATAGGAGAAGCTTTCTTT. The CDR3, completed at both ends by the reference TRBV30 and TRBJ1-1 genes, gives the full variable domain SQTIHQWPATLVQPVGSPLSLECTVEGTSNPNLYWYRQAAGRGLQLLFYSVGIGQISSEVPQNLSASRPQDRQFILSSKKLLLSDSGFYLCAWRTMKRIGEAFFGQGTRLTVV.